This is a list of T cell receptor beta chains from one sample in a study of blood T cell repertoires in COVID-19. Sequencing used immunoSEQ multiplex PCR; TCRdb keeps in-frame clones, though not all of them. The table lists some 250,000 clones, around 88% of them singletons. Sequencing input: peripheral blood. These receptors were obtained from a man between 35 and 55 years old with active or convalescent COVID-19. The CDR3 runs from the conserved cysteine through the conserved F or W. Clone size is stated in some rows and not others, as once, few, many or a class when expanded.

.,TRBV5-6,TRBJ1-4,CASSTAAGGHNEKLFF
.,TRBV27,TRBJ1-2,CASTSRGGGYTF
.,TRBV9,TRBJ2-1,CASSVQRDINEQFF
.,TRBV24-1,TRBJ1-1,CASPYPRGAMNTEAFF
.,TRBV11-2,TRBJ2-3,CASSPPGDTQYF
.,TRBV4-1,TRBJ2-3,CASSQVEPTDTQYF
once,TRBV24-1,TRBJ2-3,CATKAGVTDTQYF
once,TRBV19,TRBJ2-5,CASSDEMVPETQYF
.,TRBV2,TRBJ1-2,CASRDTMRDYGYTF
once,TRBV10-3,TRBJ2-7,CAISESRTGGDEQYF
once,TRBV7-8,TRBJ2-7,CASSLMPGDNEQYF
.,TRBV24-1,TRBJ2-1,CATSGSGRSYNEQFF
once,TRBV5-1,TRBJ2-5,CASSLASGGAGETQYF
.,TRBV3-1/TRBV3-2,TRBJ1-2,CASSPYSGTLGYGYTF
.,TRBV5-6,TRBJ1-2,CASSLGQGDGGYTF
.,TRBV11-3,TRBJ2-2,CASSIDYGTSGANTGELFF
.,TRBV29-1,TRBJ2-3,CSVLIAGGPDTQYF
.,TRBV28,TRBJ1-6,CASSLDRGLPSSYNSPLHF
once,TRBV27,TRBJ2-7,CASQGNSYEQYF
few,TRBV3-1/TRBV3-2,TRBJ2-2,CASSPRDRGIYANTGELFF
once,TRBV19,TRBJ1-2,CASSQSTGLVNYGYTF
few,TRBV27,TRBJ2-5,CASSLRGGETQYF
.,TRBV5-1,TRBJ2-3,CASSPGTSIYSQYF
few,TRBV18,TRBJ1-6,CASSPRLGGGNSPLHF
.,TRBV27,TRBJ1-6,CASSLLGASNSPLHF
.,TRBV7-2,TRBJ2-3,CASSPRPSDRVTDTQYF
.,TRBV7-2,TRBJ1-4,CASSPGTASGKLFF
.,TRBV19,TRBJ2-7,CASSPQGSSYEQYF
.,TRBV7-2,TRBJ1-1,CASSVATGTNTEAFF
.,TRBV14,TRBJ1-6,CASSQWDSSNSPLHF
.,TRBV4-2,TRBJ2-1,CASSSSNQREQFF
.,TRBV28,TRBJ2-7,CASSTPGGRSYEQYF
few,TRBV7-2,TRBJ1-1,CASSLQTGGAEAFF
.,TRBV7-9,TRBJ2-3,CAAETSGRTDTQYF
.,TRBV3-1/TRBV3-2,TRBJ1-1,CASSQAAGGGHTEAFF
once,TRBV7-8,TRBJ1-5,CASRHAQVLGDSNQPQHF
.,TRBV9,TRBJ1-1,CASSVAVNTEAFF
.,TRBV9,TRBJ1-4,CASSVDGGIPNEKLFF
.,TRBV4-3,TRBJ2-1,CASSQDSGGATHQQFF
.,TRBV5-1,TRBJ2-5,CASSSGLLGSEETQYF
.,TRBV2,TRBJ2-7,CASKSGTGLREQYF
.,TRBV30,TRBJ2-5,CAWSVWDRDLQETQYF
.,TRBV6-5,TRBJ2-7,CASSTDYEQYF
.,TRBV11-2,TRBJ2-7,CASSPINRLAGSIYEQYF